One sample yielded the 20 T cell receptor beta chains listed below, sequenced in a study of OX40 agonist ivuxolimab in advanced cancers. Sequencing was performed with immunoSEQ multiplex PCR; in TCRdb, only in-frame clones are kept and a portion is missing. There are approximately 70,000 clones in the sample; about 85% occur only once, and about 1.3% lies in the top ten. The input for sequencing was CD4+ or CD8+ T cells sorted from blood, taken in a trial of the OX40 agonist ivuxolimab. Source of these receptors: an adult with an advanced solid tumor such as melanoma, head and neck, liver or kidney cancer.

This chain joins TRBV6-1 and TRBJ2-5; 11 bases match TRBD1. Looked up from germline, CDR1 is MNHNS and CDR2 is SASEGT. CDR3 length: 14 residues. V trimming: 7 bases; J trimming: 5 bases; junction bases outside the gene matches: 6. CDR3 DNA: TGTGCCAGCACCGGACAGGGGGCGCGGGAGACCCAGTACTTC. It specifies CASTGQGARETQYF.

The rearrangement uses TRBV27 and TRBJ1-4; maybe TRBD1 (5 bases). CDR1 is MNHEY and CDR2 is SMNVEV in the germline V gene (reference sequence). The CDR3 is 13 residues long. V lost 2 bases to trimming and J lost 8 bases, with 9 bases between them. The CDR3 nucleotides are TGTGCCAGCAGTTTAAGGAGGGACGAAAAACTGTTTTTT. Translation: CASSLRRDEKLFF.

This clone was counted a few times. The V gene is TRBV19, the J gene TRBJ1-5; possible D gene TRBD1, 5 bases. The germline CDR1 and CDR2 sequences are LNHDA and SQIVND (reference sequence). The germline V and J ends were trimmed by 6 bases and 0 bases, with 18 bases remaining between them. The CDR3 extends over 17 amino acids. The DNA of the CDR3 is TGTGCCAGTAGGGCGCCTGGGACGGCTTATAGCAATCAGCCCCAGCATTTT. Translation gives CASRAPGTAYSNQPQHF.

Here the CDR3 reads CAWRRRDLNNEQFF. The CDR3 DNA sequence: TGTGCCTGGAGGCGGCGGGACCTTAACAATGAGCAGTTCTTC. V gene TRBV30 combines with J gene TRBJ2-1; D may be TRBD2 (6 bases). With 3 bases removed from V and 5 bases from J, the gap between germline ends came to 14 bases. Germline-derived CDR1 and CDR2 are GTSNPN and SVGIG (reference sequence). The CDR3 contains 14 residues.

The chain employs TRBV15 and TRBJ2-3; weak D call: TRBD1 (7 bases). V was pared by 8 bases and J by 1 base, with 16 bases between. CDR1 is LNHNV and CDR2 is YYDKDF in the germline V gene (reference sequence). The CDR3 spans 15 residues. The CDR3 coding sequence is TGTGCCACCTCCCGACAGGGCGGGGGCACAGATACGCAGTATTTT. The encoded protein is CATSRQGGGTDTQYF. Full variable domain (rest looked up from reference TRBV15 and TRBJ2-3): DAMVIQNPRYQVTQFGKPVTLSCSQTLNHNVMYWYQQKSSQAPKLLFHYYDKDFNNEADTPDNFQSRRPNTSFCFLDIRSPGLGDTAMYLCATSRQGGGTDTQYFGPGTRLTVL.

The chain has TRBV6-5 and TRBJ2-7; perhaps TRBD1 as D (6 bases). Trimming cost V 2 bases and J 3 bases, with 11 bases left between them. The CDR3 length is 14 residues. The germline V gene has CDR1 MNHEY and CDR2 SVGAGI. The CDR3 region has the DNA TGTGCCAGCAGTTACCAAGGGGACATCTACGAGCAGTACTTC. This sequence encodes CASSYQGDIYEQYF.

This sequence joins TRBV5-1 and TRBJ2-3, with 8 bases identical to TRBD1. Germline lookup yields CDR1 SGHRS and CDR2 YFSETQ. V dropped 4 bases and J dropped 4; count of bases not matched to a gene: 5. This CDR3 contains 14 residues. The CDR3 nucleotides are TGCGCCAGCAGCCTAGGACAGGGCCCAGATACGCAGTATTTT. This codes for CASSLGQGPDTQYF.

The CDR3: CASSSRTRRDHEQYF. The CDR3 DNA reads as TGTGCCAGCAGTTCGCGGACCCGGAGGGACCACGAGCAGTACTTC. This chain uses TRBV27 with TRBJ2-7; the D gene is possibly TRBD2 (6 bases). Germline V lookup: CDR1 MNHEY, CDR2 SMNVEV (reference sequence). This CDR3 is built from 15 residues. Trimming removed 4 bases from V and 5 bases from J, with 18 bases in between.

To note about this clone: This specimen includes other DNA sequences encoding the same CDR3. The chain links TRBV6-1 to TRBJ1-3; D remains unclear. This CDR3 comprises 12 residues. Deletions cut 4 bases from V and 3 bases from J, with 4 bases between. Germline V lookup: CDR1 MNHNS, CDR2 SASEGT. The CDR3, as DNA: TGTGCCAGCAGTGGGGATGGAAACACCATATATTTT. Amino acids: CASSGDGNTIYF.

J is TRBJ2-7 and V is TRBV5-1, with D perhaps matching TRBD1 or TRBD2 (5 bases each). The V and J ends lost 7 bases and 7 bases respectively, with 21 bases between them. The germline CDR1 and CDR2 sequences are SGHRS and YFSETQ. The CDR3 contains 14 residues. CDR3 sequence: CASSPGTMRREQYF. In DNA form, the CDR3 reads TGCGCCAGCTCCCCCGGGACGATGCGGAGAGAGCAGTACTTC.

The V call is TRBV28, the J call TRBJ2-7; 9 nucleotides agree with TRBD1. Germline CDR1 and CDR2: MDHEN and SYDVKM. V lost 6 bases to trimming and J lost 6 bases; unmatched junction nucleotides: 9. There are 14 residues in the CDR3. In DNA form, the CDR3 reads TGTGCCAGCAGATCCGGGACAGGGATCCTCGAGCAGTACTTC. Translation: CASRSGTGILEQYF.

The chain combines TRBV10-1 with TRBJ2-1; D is ambiguous. The CDR3 loop spans 10 amino acids. The ends were cut back, 4 bases at V and 13 bases at J, with 8 bases in the middle. Per the germline V gene, CDR1 is WNHNN and CDR2 is SYGVQD (reference sequence). CDR3 protein: CASSGNLQFF. CDR3 sequence (DNA): TGCGCCAGCAGTGGAAACCTTCAGTTCTTC.

This clone appeared a single time. The chain carries TRBV25-1 and TRBJ2-7; D gene unclear. Germline-derived CDR1 and CDR2 are MGHDK and SYGVNS. The CDR3 is 11 residues long. Trimming removed 3 bases from V and 3 bases from J, with 3 bases in between. The CDR3 loop reads CASSDNYEQYF. The CDR3 DNA is TGTGCCAGCAGTGATAACTACGAGCAGTACTTC.

The chain combines TRBV4-1 with TRBJ2-5; the D gene is possibly TRBD2 (5 bases). The CDR3 contains 17 residues. Looked up from germline, CDR1 is MGHRA and CDR2 is YSYEKL. The V end was cut by 2 bases, the J end by 3 bases, with 19 bases between. CDR3 coding DNA: TGCGCCAGCAGCCAAACCCCCCGGGGAAGGTCCAAAGAGACCCAGTACTTC. Protein sequence: CASSQTPRGRSKETQYF.

V gene TRBV7-8 combines with J gene TRBJ2-5; D is unclear. CDR1 is SGHVS and CDR2 is FQNEAQ in the germline V gene. V was clipped by 0 bases and J by 5 bases, with 10 bases between them. The length of the CDR3 is 14 residues. In DNA form, the CDR3 reads TGTGCCAGCAGCTTAGCCCCCCTGGGGGAGACCCAGTACTTC. It specifies CASSLAPLGETQYF.

The V call is TRBV30, the J call TRBJ2-3; D is undetermined. The CDR3 totals 14 residues. Looked up from germline, CDR1 is GTSNPN and CDR2 is SVGIG (reference sequence). V lost 0 bases, J lost 0 bases, and 7 bases lay in between. DNA for the CDR3: TGTGCCTGGAGTGTTAGGGTTAGCACAGATACGCAGTATTTT. Its translation: CAWSVRVSTDTQYF.

The chain has TRBV5-1 and TRBJ1-1; 7 bases map to TRBD1. The CDR3 covers 15 residues. The V segment lost 4 bases and the J segment 1 base; nucleotides outside the gene matches: 7. Germline V gives CDR1 SGHRS, CDR2 YFSETQ. This CDR3 is CASSLPGQPNTEAFF. CDR3 sequence (DNA): TGCGCCAGCAGCCTGCCGGGACAGCCGAACACTGAAGCTTTCTTT.

The chain combines TRBV19 with TRBJ2-7; the D call may be TRBD1 or TRBD2 (5 bases each). The CDR3 is 15 residues long. CDR1 is LNHDA and CDR2 is SQIVND in the germline V gene (reference sequence). V was clipped by 3 bases and J by 5 bases, with 17 bases between them. The CDR3 DNA reads as TGTGCCAGTAGTATTGAGAGGGGACGGATCCACGAGCAGTACTTC. Translated: CASSIERGRIHEQYF.

The CDR3 sequence: CASSISRREAFF. Written as DNA, the CDR3 is TGTGCCAGTAGTATAAGTCGGCGAGAAGCTTTCTTT. The chain links TRBV19 to TRBJ1-1; D gene unclear. The V gene lost 2 bases and the J gene lost 8 bases, with 9 bases spanning the gap. Germline assignment: CDR1 LNHDA and CDR2 SQIVND (reference sequence). The CDR3 extends over 12 amino acids.

The chain links TRBV5-7 to TRBJ2-4; D is uncertain. TRBV5-7 is designated an ORF whose function remains uncertain. This CDR3 is 15 amino acids long. V dropped 1 base and J dropped 2 bases, with 10 bases sitting between them. CDR3 coding DNA: TGTGCCAGCAGCTTGTTAGGGCGCTCCAAAAACATTCAGTACTTC. Its protein product is CASSLLGRSKNIQYF.